These 10 T cell receptor beta chains share one sample of origin, sequenced in a study of regulatory T cells in long-lasting Graves disease. Time point meaning: newly diagnosed GD, antithyroid drugs for less than 3 months. PBMC-derived RNA was used for the TCR library. Arm-PCR of CDR3 regions with iRepertoire HTBI primers generated TCR beta libraries. TCRdb reprocessed the multiplex PCR reads with MiXCR, giving one entry per CDR3 protein. Counted here are hundreds of thousands of distinct CDR3 sequences, about 16% occurring once; the ten biggest clones make up approximately 12%. This same sample was also part of a study on T cells in Graves' hyperthyroidism and ophthalmopathy.

The sequenced sample was peripheral blood mononuclear cells (PBMCs), obtained at new diagnosis, from a patient treated with antithyroid drugs. These receptors were taken from a man aged 18 to 29 with Graves disease.

This clonotype has a count of ten or more. The rearrangement links TRBV6-2 or TRBV6-3 to TRBJ2-4; D perhaps matches TRBD2 (7 bases). The V end was cut by 0 bases, the J end by 8 bases, with 14 bases between. The CDR3 contains 15 residues. Germline CDR1 reads MNHEY; CDR2 reads SVGEGT. The DNA of the CDR3 is TGTGCCAGCAGTTACTCGGGGGGGGCACCGGACATTCAGTACTTC. This codes for CASSYSGGAPDIQYF.

The table lists this clonotype with many counts. The gene calls are TRBV7-9 and TRBJ1-1, with D tentatively TRBD1 (5 bases). Germline V gene data show CDR1 as SEHNR and CDR2 as FQNEAQ (reference sequence). Trimming left V 5 bases short and J 1 base short, with 11 bases between. This CDR3 has 14 residues. The DNA for the CDR3 is TGTGCCAGCAGCCCGCGGACAAAGAACACTGAAGCTTTCTTT. This encodes CASSPRTKNTEAFF.

This clonotype appeared a few times. The rearrangement joins TRBV5-4 to TRBJ1-5; possible D gene TRBD1, 5 bases. Germline V gene data show CDR1 as SGHNT and CDR2 as YYREEE (reference sequence). The CDR3 has 16 residues. Deletions cut 0 bases from V and 0 bases from J, with 10 bases between. Here the CDR3 DNA reads TGTGCCAGCAGCTTGGGGGGCCCAGATAGCAATCAGCCCCAGCATTTT. It translates to CASSLGGPDSNQPQHF.

This clonotype was seen ten or more times. CDR3 nucleotide sequence: TGTGCCAGCAGCGCGGTACTAGCGGGATACAATGAGCAGTTCTTC. It codes for CASSAVLAGYNEQFF. This chain uses TRBV11-3 with TRBJ2-1; 10 nucleotides line up with TRBD2. This CDR3 is built from 15 residues. After removal of 5 bases from V and 4 bases from J, the junction contained 5 bases not matched to a gene. The germline gives CDR1 SGHNT, CDR2 YENEEA.

This clonotype showed up just a few times. The rearrangement uses TRBV10-1 and TRBJ2-7; 12 bases align to TRBD1. J gave up 4 bases and V 5 bases, and 18 bases lay outside the gene matches. Germline V gives CDR1 WNHNN, CDR2 SYGVQD (reference sequence). The length of the CDR3 is 19 residues. The CDR3 reads CASSPGQGALSGGIYEQYF. Here the CDR3 DNA reads TGCGCCAGCAGTCCGGGACAGGGGGCCTTAAGCGGGGGAATTTACGAGCAGTACTTC.

This clonotype has a handful of counts. The chain couples TRBV6-2 or TRBV6-3 to TRBJ2-5, with no clear D. Deletions cut 7 bases from V and 0 bases from J, with 3 bases between. This CDR3 is built from 11 residues. CDR1 MNHEY and CDR2 SVGEGT come from the germline V gene. In DNA, the CDR3 is TGTGCCAGCACCTACCAAGAGACCCAGTACTTC. Translation gives CASTYQETQYF.

The chain is built from TRBV20-1 and TRBJ2-2; D might be TRBD1 or TRBD2, each matching 5 bases. This CDR3 spans 16 amino acids. Germline CDR1 DFQATT, CDR2 SNEGSKA (reference sequence). V lost 0 bases and J 3 bases, leaving 14 bases between the germline ends. The CDR3 is CSARDPGQADTGELFF. CDR3 in DNA: TGCAGTGCTAGAGATCCGGGGCAGGCGGACACCGGGGAGCTGTTTTTT.

This clonotype was detected many times. The V gene is TRBV12-3 or TRBV12-4, the J gene TRBJ1-1; D is possibly TRBD1 (5 bases). Trimming pared 3 bases from V and 4 bases from J, leaving 9 bases between. The CDR3 is 13 residues long. The CDR3 reads CASSLRGVTEAFF. CDR3 nucleotides: TGTGCCAGCAGTTTGCGGGGCGTCACTGAAGCTTTCTTT.

This clonotype has a count of ten or more. J is TRBJ1-4 and V is TRBV2; D is uncertain. Germline CDR1 SNHLY, CDR2 FYNNEI. Trimming pared 6 bases from V and 12 bases from J, leaving 17 bases between. CDR3 length: 13 amino acids. CDR3 in DNA: TGTGCCAGCAGGGCAGGACGCCTGGAGCAACTGTTTTTT. Its protein product is CASRAGRLEQLFF.

This clonotype was seen many times. This sequence joins TRBV7-6 and TRBJ2-1; D might be TRBD1 or TRBD2, each matching 5 bases. V lost 5 bases to trimming and J lost 6 bases, with 17 bases between them. Germline values: CDR1 SGHVS, CDR2 FNYEAQ. The CDR3 is made up of 15 amino acids. The CDR3 loop is CASSADSGTINEQFF. The CDR3 DNA is TGTGCCAGCAGCGCCGACTCCGGGACCATCAATGAGCAGTTCTTC.